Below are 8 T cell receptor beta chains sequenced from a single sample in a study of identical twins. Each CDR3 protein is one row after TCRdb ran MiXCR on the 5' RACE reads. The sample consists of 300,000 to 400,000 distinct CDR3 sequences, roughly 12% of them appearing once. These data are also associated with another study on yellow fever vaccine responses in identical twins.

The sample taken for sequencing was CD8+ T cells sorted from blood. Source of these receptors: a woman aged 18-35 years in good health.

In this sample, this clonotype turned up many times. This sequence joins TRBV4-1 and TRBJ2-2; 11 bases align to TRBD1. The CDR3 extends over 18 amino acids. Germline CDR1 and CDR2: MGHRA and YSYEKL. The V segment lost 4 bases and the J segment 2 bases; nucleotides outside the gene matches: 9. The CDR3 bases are TGCGCCAGCAGCCTAAAAGGGGGACAGGGGGTAAACACCGGGGAGCTGTTTTTT. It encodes CASSLKGGQGVNTGELFF.

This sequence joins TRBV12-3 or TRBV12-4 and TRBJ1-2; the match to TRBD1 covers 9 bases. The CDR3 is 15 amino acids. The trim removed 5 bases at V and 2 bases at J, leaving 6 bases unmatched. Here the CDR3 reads CASSPTGTGNYGYTF. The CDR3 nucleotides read TGTGCCAGCAGTCCCACCGGGACAGGGAACTATGGCTACACCTTC.

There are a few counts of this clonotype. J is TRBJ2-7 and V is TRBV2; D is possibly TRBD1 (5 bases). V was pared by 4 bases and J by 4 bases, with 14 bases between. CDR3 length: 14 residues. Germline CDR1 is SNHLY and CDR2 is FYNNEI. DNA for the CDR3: TGTGCCAGCAGTGTTTCTAGACAGCCTTACGAGCAGTACGTC. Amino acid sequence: CASSVSRQPYEQYV.

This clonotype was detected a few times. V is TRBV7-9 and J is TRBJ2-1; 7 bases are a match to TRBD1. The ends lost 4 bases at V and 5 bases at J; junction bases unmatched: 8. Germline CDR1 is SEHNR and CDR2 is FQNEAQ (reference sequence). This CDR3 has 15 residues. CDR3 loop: CASSSQGQYDNEQFF. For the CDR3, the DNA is TGTGCCAGCAGCTCCCAGGGACAGTACGACAATGAGCAGTTCTTC.

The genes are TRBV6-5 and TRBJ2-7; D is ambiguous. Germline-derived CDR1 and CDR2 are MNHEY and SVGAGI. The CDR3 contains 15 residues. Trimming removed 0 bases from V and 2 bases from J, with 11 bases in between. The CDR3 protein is CASSYSSAPTYEQYF. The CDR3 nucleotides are TGTGCCAGCAGTTACTCTAGTGCTCCTACCTACGAGCAGTACTTC.

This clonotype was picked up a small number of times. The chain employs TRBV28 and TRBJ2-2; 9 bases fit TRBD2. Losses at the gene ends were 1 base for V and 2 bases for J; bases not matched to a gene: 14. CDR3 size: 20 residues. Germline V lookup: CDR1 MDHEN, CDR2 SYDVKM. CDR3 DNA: TGTGCCAGCAGTTTATCGAATCCGGGACTAGCAGATTTTAACACCGGGGAGCTGTTTTTT. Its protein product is CASSLSNPGLADFNTGELFF.

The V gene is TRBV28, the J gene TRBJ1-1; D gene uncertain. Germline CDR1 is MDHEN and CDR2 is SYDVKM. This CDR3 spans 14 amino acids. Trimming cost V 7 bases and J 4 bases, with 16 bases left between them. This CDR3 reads CASKVGEWSTEAFF. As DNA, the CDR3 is TGTGCCAGCAAGGTCGGTGAGTGGAGCACTGAAGCTTTCTTT.

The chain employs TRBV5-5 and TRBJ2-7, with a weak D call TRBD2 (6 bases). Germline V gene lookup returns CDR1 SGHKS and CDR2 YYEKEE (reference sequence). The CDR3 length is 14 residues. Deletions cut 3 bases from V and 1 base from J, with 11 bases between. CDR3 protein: CASSWRRGSYEQYV. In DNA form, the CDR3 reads TGTGCCAGCAGCTGGAGGCGGGGTTCCTACGAGCAGTACGTC.